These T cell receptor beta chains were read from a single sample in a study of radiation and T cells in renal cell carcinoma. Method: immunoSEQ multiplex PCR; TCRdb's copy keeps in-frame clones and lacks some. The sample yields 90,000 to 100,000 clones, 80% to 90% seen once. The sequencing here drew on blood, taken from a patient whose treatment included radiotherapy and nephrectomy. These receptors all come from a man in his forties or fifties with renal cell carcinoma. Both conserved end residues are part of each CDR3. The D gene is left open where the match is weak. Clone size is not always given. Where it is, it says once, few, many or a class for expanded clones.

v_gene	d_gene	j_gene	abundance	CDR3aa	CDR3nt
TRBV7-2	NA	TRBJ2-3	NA	CASTLRERGFTDTQYF	TGTGCCAGCACCCTAAGGGAACGGGGATTCACAGATACGCAGTATTTT
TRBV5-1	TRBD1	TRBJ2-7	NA	CASSLTWTGGPYEQYF	TGCGCCAGCAGCTTGACTTGGACAGGGGGCCCCTACGAGCAGTACTTC
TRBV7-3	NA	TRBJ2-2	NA	CASSLAGYPGELFF	TGTGCCAGCAGCTTAGCAGGGTACCCCGGGGAGCTGTTTTTT
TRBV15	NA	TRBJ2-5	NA	CATSRDQETQYF	TGTGCCACCAGCAGGGACCAAGAGACCCAGTACTTC
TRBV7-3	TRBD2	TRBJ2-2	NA	CASSTEGGARTGELFF	TGTGCCAGCAGCACAGAGGGAGGGGCGCGGACCGGGGAGCTGTTTTTT
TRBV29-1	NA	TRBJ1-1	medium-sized	CSVEEGYTEAFF	TGCAGCGTTGAAGAGGGATACACTGAAGCTTTCTTT
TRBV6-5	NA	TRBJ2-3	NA	CASSYSGSTDTQYF	TGTGCCAGCAGTTACTCAGGCTCCACAGATACGCAGTATTTT
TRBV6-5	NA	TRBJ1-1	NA	CASSPVGNYQAFF	TGTGCCAGCAGTCCGGTAGGGAACTATCAGGCTTTCTTT
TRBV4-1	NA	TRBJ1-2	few	CASSPGGYGYTF	TGCGCCAGCAGCCCTGGGGGTTATGGCTACACCTTC
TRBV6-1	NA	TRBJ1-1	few	CASTPRRDTEAFF	TGTGCCAGCACTCCGAGGAGGGATACTGAAGCTTTCTTT
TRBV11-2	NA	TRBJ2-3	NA	CASSPQGLYTDTQYF	TGTGCCAGCAGCCCCCAGGGTCTTTACACAGATACGCAGTATTTT
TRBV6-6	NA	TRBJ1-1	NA	CASSSGTDMNTEAFF	TGTGCCAGCAGTTCCGGGACGGACATGAACACTGAAGCTTTCTTT
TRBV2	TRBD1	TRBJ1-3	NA	CASRGQGPSGNTIYF	TGTGCCAGCAGGGGACAGGGACCCTCTGGAAACACCATATATTTT
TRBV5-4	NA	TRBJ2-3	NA	CASSGGGGPSTDTQYF	TGTGCCAGCAGCGGGGGGGGCGGGCCTAGCACAGATACGCAGTATTTT
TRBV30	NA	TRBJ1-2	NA	CAWTPFGGRPGYTF	TGTGCCTGGACACCCTTTGGGGGGCGGCCTGGCTACACCTTC
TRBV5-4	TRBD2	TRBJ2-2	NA	CAIVRGETNTGELFF	TGTGCCATAGTTCGGGGGGAAACGAACACCGGGGAGCTGTTTTTT
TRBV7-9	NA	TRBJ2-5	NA	CASSLGQIQETQYF	TGTGCCAGCAGCTTGGGACAAATCCAAGAGACCCAGTACTTC
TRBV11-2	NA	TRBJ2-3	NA	CASSFGTSTDTQYF	TGTGCCAGCAGCTTTGGGACTAGCACAGATACGCAGTATTTT
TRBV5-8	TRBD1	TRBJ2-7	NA	CASSLQGGPYEQYF	TGTGCCAGCAGCTTACAGGGGGGACCCTACGAGCAGTACTTC
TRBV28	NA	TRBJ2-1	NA	CASSLYQREQFF	TGTGCCAGCAGTTTATACCAGCGAGAGCAGTTCTTC
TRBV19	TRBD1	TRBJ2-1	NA	CASSVPKQGQQFF	TGTGCCAGTAGTGTCCCCAAACAGGGGCAGCAGTTCTTC